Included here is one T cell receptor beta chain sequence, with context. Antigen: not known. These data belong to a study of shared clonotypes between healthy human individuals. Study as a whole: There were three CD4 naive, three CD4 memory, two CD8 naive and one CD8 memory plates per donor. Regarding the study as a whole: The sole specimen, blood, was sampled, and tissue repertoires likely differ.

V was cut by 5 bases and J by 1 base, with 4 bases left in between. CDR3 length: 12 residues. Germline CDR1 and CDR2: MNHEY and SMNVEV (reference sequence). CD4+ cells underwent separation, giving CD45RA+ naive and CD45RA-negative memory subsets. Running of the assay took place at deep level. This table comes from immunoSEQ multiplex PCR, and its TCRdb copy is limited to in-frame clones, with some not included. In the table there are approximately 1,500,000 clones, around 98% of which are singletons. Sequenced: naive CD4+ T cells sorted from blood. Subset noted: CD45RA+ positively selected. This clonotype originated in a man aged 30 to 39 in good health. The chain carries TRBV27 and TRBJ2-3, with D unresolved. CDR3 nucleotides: TGTGCCAGCAGTCAACGCACAGATACGCAGTATTTT. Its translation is CASSQRTDTQYF.